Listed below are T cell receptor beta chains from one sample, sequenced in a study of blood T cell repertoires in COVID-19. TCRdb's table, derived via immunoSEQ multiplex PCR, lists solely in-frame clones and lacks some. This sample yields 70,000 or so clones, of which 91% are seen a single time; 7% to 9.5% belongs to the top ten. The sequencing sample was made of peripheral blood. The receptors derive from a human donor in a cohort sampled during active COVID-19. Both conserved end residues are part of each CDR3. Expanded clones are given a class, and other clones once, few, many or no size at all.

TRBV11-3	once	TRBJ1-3	CASSRQGSSGNTIYF
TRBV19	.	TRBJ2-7	CASSIWDSSYEQYF
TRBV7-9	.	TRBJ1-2	CASSLRGEDYGYTF
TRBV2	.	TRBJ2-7	CASIQTGGYEQYF
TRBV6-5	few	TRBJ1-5	CASSRTGDNQPQHF
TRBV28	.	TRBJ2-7	CASRGEVTVYEQYF
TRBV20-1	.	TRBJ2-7	CSASQLAGTTYEQYF
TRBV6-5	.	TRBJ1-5	CASKARQYSNQPQHF
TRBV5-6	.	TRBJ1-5	CASSFRGRGQPQHF
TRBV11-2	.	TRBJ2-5	CASSTTGITQETQYF
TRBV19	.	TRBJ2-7	CASHGQGYYEQYF
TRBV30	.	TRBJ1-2	CAWRELGTGDGYTF
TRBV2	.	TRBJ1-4	CASSVTKGKTTNEKLFF
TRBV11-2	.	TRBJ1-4	CASSHGQGREKLFF
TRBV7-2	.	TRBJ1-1	CASSYPGVGNTEAFF
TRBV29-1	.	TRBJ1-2	CSVEVTGGYTF
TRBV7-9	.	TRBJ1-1	CASSLSGGNTEAFF
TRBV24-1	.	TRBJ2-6	CATSDLARGFAGANVLTF
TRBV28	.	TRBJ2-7	CASSWTYSYEQYF
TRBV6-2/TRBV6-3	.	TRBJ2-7	CASSSRGAGEQYF
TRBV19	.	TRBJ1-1	CASIWGRGKNTEAFF
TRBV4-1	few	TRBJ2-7	CASSQDRPSGRGVHEQYF
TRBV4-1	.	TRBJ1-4	CASSQDRDTHEKLFF
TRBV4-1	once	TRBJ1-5	CASSQGQGSNQPQHF
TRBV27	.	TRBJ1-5	CASSQGSQPQHF
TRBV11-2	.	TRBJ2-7	CASSLDTSNRYEQYF
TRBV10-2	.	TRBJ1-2	CASGNENNGYTF
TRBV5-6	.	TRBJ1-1	CASSVTGVAEAFF
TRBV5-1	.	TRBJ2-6	CASSLVLAAMSSGANVLTF
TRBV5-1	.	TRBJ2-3	CASRPGAGDTDTQYF
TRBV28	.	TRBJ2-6	CASSRPGHVSGANVLTF
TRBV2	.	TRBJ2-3	CASEEGGDTQYF
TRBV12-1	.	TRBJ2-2	CASSFRTSGGQNTGELFF
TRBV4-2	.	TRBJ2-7	CASSQEVEAVAYEQYF
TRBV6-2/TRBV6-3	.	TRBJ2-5	CASSREEETQYF